This T cell receptor beta chain was documented in a study of cytomegalovirus exposure and HLA in healthy donors. Study-level points and caveats: It is likely that the observed cluster of highly shared sequence variants was a sequencing artifact.

13 Jbeta primers and 60 Vbeta primers were used for the PCR. Measured with immunoSEQ multiplex PCR; TCRdb has only the in-frame clones, and not every one. Of about 170,000 clones detected, around 83% appear once; the ten largest clones hold approximately 1%. This clone was seen a single time. Its target is unknown. V was clipped by 0 bases and J by 5 bases, with 8 bases between them. The germline V gene has CDR1 SGHRS and CDR2 YFSETQ. This CDR3 contains 13 residues. The chain uses TRBV5-1 and TRBJ2-5; D is uncertain. The sequencing sample was made of PBMCs. The sequence was obtained from a girl aged 2 to 10 in good health and CMV-seropositive. The CDR3 region is CASSLGPRETQYF. The CDR3 DNA follows: TGCGCCAGCAGCTTGGGCCCCCGGGAGACCCAGTACTTC.